This passage covers 31 T cell receptor beta chains from one sample sequenced in a study of cytomegalovirus exposure and HLA in healthy donors. Amplification used 60 Vbeta primers and 13 Jbeta primers. The repertoire was sequenced with immunoSEQ multiplex PCR; TCRdb's copy has only in-frame clones and lacks some. Among under 200,000 clones listed, around 84% were seen once. Sequencing was carried out using PBMCs. The origin of the receptors is a woman aged 18 to 35 in good health and CMV-seronegative.

J is TRBJ2-5 and V is TRBV4-3; D perhaps matches TRBD2 (5 bases). V dropped 4 bases and J dropped 1 base, with 10 bases sitting between them. CDR1 and CDR2 (germline): LGHNA, YSLEER. The CDR3 covers 14 residues. The CDR3 DNA reads as TGCGCCAGCAGCCTCGAGGACTCCCAAGAGACCCAGTACTTC. Translating gives CASSLEDSQETQYF.

The chain joins TRBV19 to TRBJ2-2, with a possible D match to TRBD1 (6 bases). V shed 3 bases and J shed 9 bases, with 20 bases lying between them. This CDR3 region has 16 residues. CDR1 and CDR2 from the germline V gene are LNHDA and SQIVND (reference sequence). CDR3 sequence (DNA): TGTGCCAGTAGTATTGGGGGCTCCTTCATCCTCAGGGAGCTGTTTTTT. Its translation is CASSIGGSFILRELFF.

Worth noting for this clone: The CDR3 ends on some other residue instead of the conserved phenylalanine or tryptophan, so this is likely a read error. The DNA is left out, because the CDR3 cannot be placed on it with certainty; the CDR3 is given as TCRdb lists it. The chain uses TRBV10-2 and TRBJ2-7; whether TRBD1, the table's D call, matches the DNA was not checked. In germline, CDR1 is WSHSY, CDR2 SAAADI. The CDR3 sequence runs 10 residues, both termini included. CDR3 sequence reads: CASLDRGRFR.

This clone was picked up one time. The genes are TRBV7-9 and TRBJ2-1; TRBD2 agrees at 10 bases. This CDR3 is built from 16 residues. V shed 4 bases, J shed 4 bases, and the junction held 7 bases outside the gene matches. The germline gives CDR1 SEHNR, CDR2 FQNEAQ (reference sequence). For the CDR3, the DNA is TGTGCCAGCAGCTCACTCCTAGCGGGAGAGTACAATGAGCAGTTCTTC. As protein: CASSSLLAGEYNEQFF.

V usage is TRBV9 and J usage is TRBJ2-2; 13 bases line up with TRBD2. The V gene end was trimmed by 0 bases and the J gene end by 5 bases; junction bases not matched to a gene: 4. The length of the CDR3 is 17 residues. Germline CDR1 is SGDLS and CDR2 is YYNGEE. The CDR3 DNA is TGTGCCAGCAGCGTAGGACTAGCGGGAGGAAGTACCGGGGAGCTGTTTTTT. This translates into CASSVGLAGGSTGELFF.

The CDR3 reads CASSTGNNIQYF. CDR3 bases: TGTGCCAGCAGCACCGGGAACAACATTCAGTACTTC. This rearrangement joins TRBV9 to TRBJ2-4, with D tentatively TRBD2 (5 bases). Trimming stripped 4 bases from V and 7 bases from J, with 9 bases between. The CDR3 contains 12 residues. Per the germline V gene, CDR1 is SGDLS and CDR2 is YYNGEE. Combining the CDR3 with reference TRBV9 and TRBJ2-4 gives the whole variable domain DSGVTQTPKHLITATGQRVTLRCSPRSGDLSVYWYQQSLDQGLQFLIQYYNGEERAKGNILERFSAQQFPDLHSELNLSSLELGDSALYFCASSTGNNIQYFGAGTRLSVL.

J is TRBJ2-1 and V is TRBV21-1; TRBD2 is taken as the D call from the table, unchecked against the DNA. TRBV21-1 is labeled a pseudogene. The CDR3 is 18 residues long. CDR3 DNA sequence: TGTGCCAGCAGCAAACCGAACGCGAGCGGTTTCTCCTACAATGAGCAGTTCTTC. Amino acid sequence: CASSKPNASGFSYNEQFF.

The chain is built from TRBV27 and TRBJ1-1; D is unclear. Germline lookup yields CDR1 MNHEY and CDR2 SMNVEV (reference sequence). Trimming shortened V by 1 base and J by 4 bases, and 13 bases separated the two germline ends. The CDR3 covers 15 residues. CDR3 in DNA: TGTGCCAGCAGTTTATGGGTAGGGAGTGGCACTGAAGCTTTCTTT. Translation: CASSLWVGSGTEAFF.

The chain uses TRBV10-2 and TRBJ2-1, with 11 nucleotides matching TRBD2. The germline V gene encodes CDR1 WSHSY and CDR2 SAAADI. The CDR3 runs to 18 residues. J lost 0 bases, V lost 10 bases, and 14 bases had no gene match. The CDR3 region is CATCRGSGRVSSYNEQFF. DNA for the CDR3: TGCGCCACCTGCCGTGGTAGCGGGAGGGTGAGCTCCTACAATGAGCAGTTCTTC.

The V gene is TRBV4-3, the J gene TRBJ2-5; 8 bases line up with TRBD1. The junction had 8 bases not matched to a gene; V was cut back by 0 bases and J by 5 bases. CDR1 LGHNA and CDR2 YSLEER come from the germline V gene. The length of the CDR3 is 16 residues. The CDR3 loop is CASSQERAGGTETQYF. CDR3 DNA: TGCGCCAGCAGCCAAGAAAGGGCAGGGGGCACGGAGACCCAGTACTTC.

The V call is TRBV27, the J call TRBJ1-1; D remains unclear. The V end lost 6 bases, the J end lost 7 bases, and 12 bases lay between the germline ends. The CDR3 runs 12 residues. CDR1 and CDR2 (germline): MNHEY, SMNVEV (reference sequence). The CDR3 sequence: CASSGASFEAFF. In nucleotides, the CDR3 is TGTGCCAGCAGCGGTGCATCCTTTGAAGCTTTCTTT.

The rearrangement uses TRBV29-1 and TRBJ1-1; 8 bases align to TRBD1. CDR3 length equals 13 residues. Germline V CDR1 and CDR2: SQVTM, ANQGSEA. After removal of 7 bases from V and 1 base from J, the junction contained 5 bases not matched to a gene. CDR3 nucleotide sequence: TGCAGCGGGAGGACAGGGCAGAACACTGAAGCTTTCTTT. It yields the protein CSGRTGQNTEAFF.

The chain employs TRBV4-3 and TRBJ2-5; D gene uncertain. CDR1 is LGHNA and CDR2 is YSLEER in the germline V gene. Trimming took off 0 bases at V and 4 bases at J, with 9 bases between the two ends. CDR3 length: 14 amino acids. This CDR3 reads CASSQEGVRETQYF. The CDR3 DNA reads as TGCGCCAGCAGCCAAGAAGGAGTAAGAGAGACCCAGTACTTC.

The rearrangement uses TRBV28 and TRBJ1-4; maybe TRBD1 (5 bases). Germline V lookup: CDR1 MDHEN, CDR2 SYDVKM. CDR3 length: 14 residues. V was pared by 4 bases and J by 3 bases, with 9 bases between. The CDR3 DNA sequence: TGTGCCAGCAGTTCCAGGGCCCCTAATGAAAAACTGTTTTTT. This translates into CASSSRAPNEKLFF.

This clone was counted a few times. This rearrangement joins TRBV18 to TRBJ2-1; TRBD2 matches 9 bases. With 3 bases clipped from V and 7 bases from J, the junction kept 16 bases outside the gene matches. The CDR3 sequence is 18 residues long. The germline V gene has CDR1 KGHSH and CDR2 LQKENI. The CDR3 coding sequence is TGTGCCAGCTCACCTCGTCGAGACGGAGCGGGAGGTAGTAATGAGCAGTTCTTC. Amino acid sequence: CASSPRRDGAGGSNEQFF.

The V and J genes are TRBV25-1 and TRBJ2-5, with D hard to call. Trimming took off 4 bases at V and 1 base at J, with 7 bases between the two ends. Looked up from germline, CDR1 is MGHDK and CDR2 is SYGVNS. The CDR3 sequence is 13 residues long. The CDR3 spells CASSVLVQETQYF. The CDR3 DNA is TGTGCCAGCAGTGTTTTAGTCCAAGAGACCCAGTACTTC.

The gene calls are TRBV28 and TRBJ1-1, with TRBD1 as a possible D gene (6 bases). Per germline, CDR1 MDHEN and CDR2 SYDVKM. The CDR3 has 17 residues. Trimming removed 0 bases from V and 5 bases from J, with 19 bases in between. The CDR3 coding sequence is TGTGCCAGCAGTTTATGGGACAGATGGGATCGACGAACTGAAGCTTTCTTT. This gives the protein CASSLWDRWDRRTEAFF.

The chain combines TRBV15 with TRBJ2-2, with D perhaps TRBD1 (6 bases). The CDR3 consists of 15 residues. Germline CDR1 and CDR2: LNHNV and YYDKDF (reference sequence). V dropped 3 bases and J dropped 4 bases, with 12 bases sitting between them. CDR3 protein: CATSSRQQGTGELFF. CDR3 DNA: TGTGCCACCAGCAGCAGACAACAGGGCACCGGGGAGCTGTTTTTT.

In its sample, this clone was seen a few times. J is TRBJ2-2 and V is TRBV5-1; TRBD1 might be the D (5 bases). V lost 0 bases and J lost 8, with 8 bases in between. Germline assignment: CDR1 SGHRS and CDR2 YFSETQ. The CDR3 has 13 residues. CDR3 protein: CASSLARGGELFF. The CDR3 bases are TGCGCCAGCAGCTTGGCTAGGGGAGGGGAGCTGTTTTTT.

On this clone itself: The identical CDR3 is also encoded by other nucleotide sequences in the sample. J is TRBJ1-1 and V is TRBV7-9; 7 nucleotides agree with TRBD1. The CDR3 is made up of 12 amino acids. Germline-derived CDR1 and CDR2 are SEHNR and FQNEAQ (reference sequence). V lost 5 bases to trimming and J lost 10 bases; unmatched junction nucleotides: 7. CDR3 residues: CASSLGAGGAFF. The CDR3 DNA reads TGTGCCAGCAGCCTAGGGGCAGGGGGAGCTTTCTTT.

The rearrangement uses TRBV10-1 and TRBJ2-1; 11 nucleotides match TRBD2. V trimming: 6 bases; J trimming: 6 bases; junction bases outside the gene matches: 13. The CDR3 covers 17 residues. Germline V gene sequence: CDR1 WNHNN, CDR2 SYGVQD (reference sequence). The CDR3 region has the DNA TGCGCCAGCAGCGGCGGTCCCGGGACTAGCGGATTCAATGAGCAGTTCTTC. Translating gives CASSGGPGTSGFNEQFF.

Only a few counts were recorded for this clone. V and J are TRBV5-1 and TRBJ2-7, with 9 nucleotides matching TRBD1. The CDR3 length is 16 residues. CDR1 SGHRS and CDR2 YFSETQ come from the germline V gene. With 0 bases clipped from V and 4 bases from J, the junction kept 8 bases outside the gene matches. The CDR3 is CASSLAGDREVYEQYF. The DNA for the CDR3 is TGCGCCAGCAGCTTGGCGGGGGACAGGGAAGTTTACGAGCAGTACTTC.

This clone was seen once. V gene TRBV14 combines with J gene TRBJ2-7, with no clear D. This CDR3 contains 14 residues. Trimming shortened V by 4 bases and J by 2 bases, and 12 bases separated the two germline ends. Germline CDR1 and CDR2: SGHDN and FVKESK. CDR3 in DNA: TGTGCCAGCAGCCGCCGAGGCGGCACCTACGAGCAGTACTTC. Its translation: CASSRRGGTYEQYF.

This chain connects TRBV6-6 to TRBJ1-4; TRBD1 matches 10 bases. CDR1 and CDR2 (germline): MNHNY, SVGAGI (reference sequence). This CDR3 is 15 amino acids long. V lost 5 bases and J lost 5; bases outside the gene matches: 5. This chain's CDR3 is CASSRTTGGNEKLFF. As DNA, the CDR3 is TGTGCCAGCAGTCGCACGACAGGGGGCAATGAAAAACTGTTTTTT.

The CDR3 DNA reads as TGTGCCAGCAACCAGGGGGGATACAATGAGCAGTTCTTC. Translating it yields CASNQGGYNEQFF. This chain uses TRBV14 with TRBJ2-1, with D possibly TRBD1 on 7 matching bases. Germline loops: CDR1 SGHDN, CDR2 FVKESK. The CDR3 runs to 13 residues. With 7 bases removed from V and 4 bases from J, the gap between germline ends came to 11 bases.

The V call is TRBV6-5, the J call TRBJ1-1, with D maybe TRBD1 (6 bases). The CDR3 has 15 amino acids. Per the germline V gene, CDR1 is MNHEY and CDR2 is SVGAGI. Trimming shortened V by 6 bases and J by 11 bases, and 25 bases separated the two germline ends. The CDR3 DNA reads as TGTGCCAGCAGCGCAGGGGAGCCGCCCGCCCTGAGTGCTTTCTTT. Its translation: CASSAGEPPALSAFF.

In DNA form, the CDR3 reads TGTGCCAGCAGCGAAGCCGGGACTAGCGGGACATTCTACGAGCAGTACGTC. It specifies CASSEAGTSGTFYEQYV. This chain connects TRBV7-2 to TRBJ2-7; 13 nucleotides match TRBD2. CDR1 and CDR2 (germline): SGHTA, FQGNSA. This CDR3 is 17 amino acids long. The V gene end was trimmed by 5 bases and the J gene end by 3 bases; junction bases not matched to a gene: 10.

V and J are TRBV19 and TRBJ2-5, with TRBD2 as a possible D gene (5 bases). The CDR3 has 14 amino acids. Germline-derived CDR1 and CDR2 are LNHDA and SQIVND (reference sequence). V lost 1 base to trimming and J lost 4 bases, with 10 bases between them. Written as DNA, the CDR3 is TGTGCCAGTAGTATAGGGCTAAGCGGAGAGACCCAGTACTTC. It encodes CASSIGLSGETQYF.

This chain connects TRBV5-8 to TRBJ2-7, with 10 bases identical to TRBD2. V shed 2 bases and J 3 bases; nucleotides not matched to a gene: 8. Germline CDR1 reads SGHTS; CDR2 reads YDEGEE. The length of the CDR3 is 16 residues. In DNA, the CDR3 is TGTGCCAGCAGCTTATCCCCAGCGGGAGGGCACTACGAGCAGTACGTC. Its protein is CASSLSPAGGHYEQYV.

The chain has TRBV5-1 and TRBJ2-3, with 11 bases identical to TRBD2. This CDR3 region has 18 residues. From germline, CDR1 is SGHRS and CDR2 YFSETQ. V dropped 0 bases and J dropped 5; count of bases not matched to a gene: 11. The CDR3 protein is CASSLDGASGGPGDTQYF. In DNA, the CDR3 is TGCGCCAGCAGCTTGGACGGGGCTAGCGGGGGGCCGGGAGATACGCAGTATTTT.

The chain recombines TRBV4-3 with TRBJ2-7; D gene ambiguous. V was clipped by 4 bases and J by 3 bases, with 10 bases between them. The V gene's germline CDR1 is LGHNA and CDR2 YSLEER. This CDR3 region has 13 residues. In nucleotides, the CDR3 is TGCGCCAGCAGCCTCTACCTCGACTACGAGCAGTACTTC. The encoded protein is CASSLYLDYEQYF.